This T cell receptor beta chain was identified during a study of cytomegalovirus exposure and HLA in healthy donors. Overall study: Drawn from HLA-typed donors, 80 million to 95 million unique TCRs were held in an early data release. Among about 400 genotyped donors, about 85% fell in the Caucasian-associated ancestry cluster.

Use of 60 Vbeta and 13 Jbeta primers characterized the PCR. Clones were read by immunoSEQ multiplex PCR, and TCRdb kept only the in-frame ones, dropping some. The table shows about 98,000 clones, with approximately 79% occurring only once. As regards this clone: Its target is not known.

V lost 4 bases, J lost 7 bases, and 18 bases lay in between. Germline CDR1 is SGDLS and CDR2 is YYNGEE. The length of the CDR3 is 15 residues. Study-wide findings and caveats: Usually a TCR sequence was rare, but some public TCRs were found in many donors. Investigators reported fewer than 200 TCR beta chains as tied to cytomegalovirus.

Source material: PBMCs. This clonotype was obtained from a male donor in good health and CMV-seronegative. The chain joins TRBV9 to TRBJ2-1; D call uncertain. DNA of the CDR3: TGTGCCAGCAGCCCAACCTCCCGACTTCTTAATGAGCAGTTCTTC. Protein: CASSPTSRLLNEQFF.